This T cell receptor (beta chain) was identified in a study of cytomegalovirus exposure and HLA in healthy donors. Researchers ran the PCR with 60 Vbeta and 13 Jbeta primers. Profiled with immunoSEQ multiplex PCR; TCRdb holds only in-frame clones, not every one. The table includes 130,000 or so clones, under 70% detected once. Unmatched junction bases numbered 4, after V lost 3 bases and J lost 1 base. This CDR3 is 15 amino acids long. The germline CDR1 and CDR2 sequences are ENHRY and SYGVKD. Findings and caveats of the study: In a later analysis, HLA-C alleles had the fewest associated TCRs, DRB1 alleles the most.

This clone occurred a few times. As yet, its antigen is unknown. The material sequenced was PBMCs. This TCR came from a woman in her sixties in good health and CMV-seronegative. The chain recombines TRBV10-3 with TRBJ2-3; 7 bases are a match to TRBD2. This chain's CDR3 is CAISELGGGTDTQYF. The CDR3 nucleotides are TGTGCCATCAGTGAATTGGGGGGGGGCACAGATACGCAGTATTTT.